This T cell receptor beta chain was captured in a study of technical replicates of blood from a few donors (TCRdb year 2017). Library preparation was by the immunoSEQ multiplex PCR assay. Here the immuneACCESS table is served through TCRdb, limited to in-frame sequences with V and J called. Missing clones are a known gap in these copies; in checked studies unresolved V genes cover under half, and the rest lacks a known reason. A total of around 69,000 clones appear in this sample, approximately 96% of them only once. Around 0.22% of the sample goes to the ten largest clones. Points on this clone: What this receptor recognizes is not known. Per-base qualities were not stored, and no clone one base away is much larger.

The germline V gene supplies CDR1 SQVTM and CDR2 ANQGSEA. From its cysteine to its phenylalanine, the CDR3 spans 14 amino acids. Only CDR3 DNA remains: 42 bases, in frame from the first base. Relative to germline, V is missing 6 bases and J is missing 2 bases, with 10 bases of the junction outside any gene match. The receptor was derived from a human donor in good health. The rearranged segments are TRBV29-1 and TRBJ2-7; 7 bases in between match TRBD1. Sample: T cells isolated from PBMCs. The CDR3 here reads CSVSYRGHTYEQYF. The DNA reads as follows: TGCAGCGTCTCCTACAGGGGTCATACCTACGAGCAGTACTTC.